This TCR beta chain is drawn from a study of cytomegalovirus exposure and HLA in healthy donors. The CDR3 is 15 amino acids. Per the germline V gene, CDR1 is MDHEN and CDR2 is SYDVKM. The ends lost 2 bases at V and 8 bases at J; junction bases unmatched: 6. Vbeta (60) and Jbeta (13) primers were used in the PCR. Clones were read by immunoSEQ multiplex PCR, and TCRdb kept only the in-frame ones, dropping some. Found here are 240,000 or so clones, about 80% of them singletons; the top ten hold about 7.5%. The specimen was PBMCs. This chain uses TRBV28 with TRBJ2-1; TRBD2 aligns across 10 bases. This TCR came from a woman aged 55-75 years in good health and CMV-seropositive. CDR3 in DNA: TGTGCCAGCAGTTTAAGGGCTAGCGGGAGTGATGAGCAGTTCTTC. Its translation is CASSLRASGSDEQFF.